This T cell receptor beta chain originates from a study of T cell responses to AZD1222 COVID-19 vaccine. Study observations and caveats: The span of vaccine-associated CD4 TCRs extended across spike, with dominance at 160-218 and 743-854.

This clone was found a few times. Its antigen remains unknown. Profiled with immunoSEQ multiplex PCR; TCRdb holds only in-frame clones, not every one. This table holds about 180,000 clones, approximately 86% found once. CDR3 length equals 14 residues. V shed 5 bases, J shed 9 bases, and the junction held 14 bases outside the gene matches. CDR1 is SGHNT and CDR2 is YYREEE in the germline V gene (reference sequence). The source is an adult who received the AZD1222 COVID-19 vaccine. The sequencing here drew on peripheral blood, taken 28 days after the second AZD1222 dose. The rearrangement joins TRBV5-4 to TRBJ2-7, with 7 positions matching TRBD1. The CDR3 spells CASRGSRDSQTQYF. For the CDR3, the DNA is TGTGCCAGCAGGGGGTCCCGGGACAGCCAAACGCAGTACTTC.